The 32 T cell receptor beta chains listed next were all sequenced from one sample in a study of blood T cells in healthy people across ages. Using a J-beta primer mix together with a sample-barcoded 5' primer, a second PCR was run for roughly 6 to 12 cycles. Each CDR3 protein is one row after TCRdb ran MiXCR on the 5' RACE reads. The sample includes around 900,000 distinct CDR3 sequences, roughly 51% seen only once; the top ten take about 20%. The sequenced material came from blood. The receptors were gathered from a woman in her sixties or seventies in good health.

The rearrangement uses TRBV5-1 and TRBJ2-1; D call uncertain. The CDR3 length is 12 residues. Trimming took 1 base from V and 13 from J, leaving 12 bases between them. In germline, CDR1 is SGHRS, CDR2 YFSETQ. The CDR3 sequence is CASSLNWDSQFF. Written as DNA, the CDR3 is TGCGCCAGCAGCTTGAATTGGGATTCACAGTTCTTC.

J is TRBJ2-7 and V is TRBV20-1; D is perhaps TRBD2 (5 bases). V was pared by 0 bases and J by 2 bases, with 14 bases between. The germline CDR1 and CDR2 sequences are DFQATT and SNEGSKA (reference sequence). The CDR3 spans 15 residues. CDR3 region: CSARERVYPAYEQYF. CDR3 nucleotides: TGCAGTGCTAGAGAGAGGGTCTACCCGGCCTACGAGCAGTACTTC.

This clonotype was observed a handful of times. The germline gene is not matched at one end of the junction; a read error may be the cause. The chain recombines TRBV11-1 with TRBJ2-3; 11 nucleotides agree with TRBD1. The CDR3 sequence is 17 residues long. Germline assignment: CDR1 SGHAT and CDR2 FQDESV (reference sequence). The CDR3 reads CASSLLPGQGGTDTQYF. The CDR3 coding sequence is TGTGCCAGCAGCTTACTCCCGGGACAGGGGGGCACGGATACGCAGTATTTT.

The V call is TRBV7-9, the J call TRBJ1-4; D call uncertain. Germline CDR1 SEHNR, CDR2 FQNEAQ (reference sequence). Trimming shortened V by 1 base and J by 10 bases, and 7 bases separated the two germline ends. The CDR3 runs 12 residues. CDR3 protein: CASSLEGGKLFF. The CDR3 DNA follows: TGTGCCAGCAGCTTAGAGGGAGGAAAACTGTTTTTT.

The chain joins TRBV2 to TRBJ2-2; D gene uncertain. Germline CDR1 reads SNHLY; CDR2 reads FYNNEI. The CDR3 loop spans 12 amino acids. With 11 bases removed from V and 6 bases from J, the gap between germline ends came to 13 bases. The CDR3 spells CAVYARAGELFF. DNA of the CDR3: TGTGCCGTATATGCTCGCGCCGGGGAGCTGTTTTTT.

The rearrangement uses TRBV12-3 or TRBV12-4 and TRBJ2-1, with 10 nucleotides matching TRBD2. V lost 3 bases to trimming and J lost 3 bases; unmatched junction nucleotides: 17. There are 20 residues in the CDR3. The CDR3 is CASSLSRDTRGLAVYNEQFF. CDR3 DNA: TGTGCCAGCAGTTTGAGTCGGGACACCCGAGGACTAGCGGTCTACAATGAGCAGTTCTTC.

The chain recombines TRBV3-1 with TRBJ2-7; possible D gene TRBD1, 5 bases. Germline lookup yields CDR1 LGHDT and CDR2 YNNKEL (reference sequence). This CDR3 spans 13 amino acids. V was shortened by 8 bases and J by 7 bases, with 18 bases between the two germline ends. DNA of the CDR3: TGTGCCAGCCGAAGGGGTGGGGTGGGGGAGCAGTACTTC. Translation: CASRRGGVGEQYF.

The gene calls are TRBV3-1 and TRBJ1-2; D is ambiguous. Germline values: CDR1 LGHDT, CDR2 YNNKEL (reference sequence). V was pared by 5 bases and J by 2 bases, with 12 bases between. The CDR3 runs 14 residues. The CDR3 loop is CASSSHLDNYGYTF. Here the CDR3 DNA reads TGTGCCAGCAGCTCTCACTTGGACAACTATGGCTACACCTTC.

The V and J genes are TRBV19 and TRBJ2-3, with D perhaps matching TRBD1 (6 bases). Trimming removed 6 bases from V and 2 bases from J, with 12 bases in between. This CDR3 is 14 amino acids long. Germline assignment: CDR1 LNHDA and CDR2 SQIVND (reference sequence). CDR3 residues: CASRGGVVTDTQYF. The CDR3 region has the DNA TGTGCCAGTAGAGGGGGAGTAGTCACAGATACGCAGTATTTT.

The chain links TRBV29-1 to TRBJ2-3, with 12 bases identical to TRBD1. CDR3 size: 14 residues. V lost 3 bases, J lost 4 bases, and 2 bases stayed unmatched. The germline gives CDR1 SQVTM, CDR2 ANQGSEA. The CDR3 loop is CSVDGTGGADTQYF. The DNA for the CDR3 is TGCAGCGTTGACGGGACAGGGGGCGCAGATACGCAGTATTTT.

In nucleotides, the CDR3 is TGCAGCGGAACACCTACTGATAACTATGGCTACACCTTC. It codes for CSGTPTDNYGYTF. The chain is built from TRBV29-1 and TRBJ1-2; D not certain. The CDR3 sequence is 13 residues long. Trimming shortened V by 7 bases and J by 1 base, and 13 bases separated the two germline ends. Germline V gene data show CDR1 as SQVTM and CDR2 as ANQGSEA.

Only a few counts were recorded for this clonotype. The gene calls are TRBV2 and TRBJ2-5, with 10 bases matching TRBD1. The trim removed 10 bases at V and 4 bases at J, leaving 9 bases unmatched. The CDR3 loop spans 14 amino acids. Germline CDR1 SNHLY, CDR2 FYNNEI. CDR3 nucleotide sequence: TGTGCCACCCTCCGGGACAGGGGATCAGAGACCCAGTACTTC. This translates into CATLRDRGSETQYF. Complete variable domain (other parts from reference TRBV2 and TRBJ2-5): EPEVTQTPSHQVTQMGQEVILRCVPISNHLYFYWYRQILGQKVEFLVSFYNNEISEKSEIFDDQFSVERPDGSNFTLKIRSTKLEDSAMYFCATLRDRGSETQYFGPGTRLLVL.

This clonotype appeared a single time. The chain employs TRBV30 and TRBJ2-1; D remains ambiguous. Per the germline V gene, CDR1 is GTSNPN and CDR2 is SVGIG (reference sequence). V was clipped by 3 bases and J by 0 bases, with 6 bases between them. The CDR3 is 13 residues long. The chain's CDR3 is CAWSLVSYNEQFF. CDR3 DNA: TGTGCCTGGAGCTTAGTCTCCTACAATGAGCAGTTCTTC.

The CDR3 region is CASSPSRLARDTQYF. For the CDR3, the DNA is TGTGCCAGCAGCCCAAGCCGACTAGCGCGAGATACGCAGTATTTT. The chain joins TRBV7-2 to TRBJ2-3; TRBD2 agrees at 8 bases. Unmatched junction bases numbered 9, after V lost 5 bases and J lost 5 bases. There are 15 residues in the CDR3. Germline CDR1 and CDR2: SGHTA and FQGNSA.

V usage is TRBV15 and J usage is TRBJ2-1; D gene uncertain. The germline V gene has CDR1 LNHNV and CDR2 YYDKDF (reference sequence). V dropped 4 bases and J dropped 3 bases, with 22 bases sitting between them. The CDR3 consists of 18 residues. CDR3 in amino acids: CATSITVSTITRYNEQFF. DNA of the CDR3: TGTGCCACCAGCATTACCGTCTCCACTATTACCCGCTACAATGAGCAGTTCTTC.

This rearrangement joins TRBV15 to TRBJ2-7; weak D call: TRBD2 (5 bases). V was shortened by 5 bases and J by 7 bases, with 9 bases between the two germline ends. The CDR3 has 11 amino acids. The germline V gene has CDR1 LNHNV and CDR2 YYDKDF (reference sequence). CDR3 bases: TGTGCCACCAGCGGTAGCGATGAGCAGTACTTC. This gives the protein CATSGSDEQYF.

This rearrangement joins TRBV29-1 to TRBJ2-1; the match to TRBD2 covers 7 bases. The CDR3 sequence is 13 residues long. Germline trimming cut 3 bases from V and 7 bases from J; bases unmatched to any gene: 6. Germline V gives CDR1 SQVTM, CDR2 ANQGSEA. CDR3 bases: TGCAGCGTTGATCGCCAGGGAGGGAATGAGCAGTTCTTC. Its protein product is CSVDRQGGNEQFF.

The chain uses TRBV29-1 and TRBJ2-5; tentative D call: TRBD2 (5 bases). The CDR3 is made up of 12 amino acids. V was trimmed by 7 bases and J by 1 base, leaving 10 bases between them. Germline values: CDR1 SQVTM, CDR2 ANQGSEA. Here the CDR3 DNA reads TGCAGCGCAAAGACTACCCAAGAGACCCAGTACTTC. Amino acids: CSAKTTQETQYF.

V and J are TRBV5-4 and TRBJ1-2; TRBD1 aligns across 9 bases. The CDR3 is made up of 15 amino acids. Germline V gene lookup returns CDR1 SGHNT and CDR2 YYREEE (reference sequence). V shed 4 bases and J 4 bases; nucleotides not matched to a gene: 8. The CDR3, as DNA: TGTGCCAGCAGCGCCGGTGACAGGGGGTCCTATGGCTACACCTTC. Protein product: CASSAGDRGSYGYTF.

This sequence joins TRBV18 and TRBJ2-5; TRBD1 matches 8 bases. Germline loops: CDR1 KGHSH, CDR2 LQKENI. Germline trimming cut 1 base from V and 2 bases from J; bases unmatched to any gene: 3. This CDR3 contains 15 residues. DNA for the CDR3: TGTGCCAGCTCACCACTTGACAGGGGACAAGAGACCCAGTACTTC. Its protein product is CASSPLDRGQETQYF.

In this sample, this clonotype turned up a few times. The V gene is TRBV20-1, the J gene TRBJ2-7; 7 bases are a match to TRBD2. V was clipped by 5 bases and J by 0 bases; unmatched bases: 1. CDR3 length equals 12 residues. Germline V gene lookup returns CDR1 DFQATT and CDR2 SNEGSKA (reference sequence). CDR3 sequence: CSASSGSYEQYF. CDR3 coding DNA: TGCAGTGCTTCTAGCGGCTCCTACGAGCAGTACTTC.

The chain employs TRBV5-1 and TRBJ1-1, with D unclear. Trimming removed 4 bases at V and 0 bases at J, with 13 bases between. This CDR3 has 15 amino acids. The germline V gene encodes CDR1 SGHRS and CDR2 YFSETQ. The CDR3 protein is CASSSDRTLNTEAFF. The DNA for the CDR3 is TGCGCCAGCAGCAGTGACCGAACCTTGAACACTGAAGCTTTCTTT.

The J gene is TRBJ1-2, the V gene TRBV4-1; no reliable D call. The ends were cut back, 1 base at V and 0 bases at J, with 6 bases in the middle. This CDR3 has 14 residues. From germline, CDR1 is MGHRA and CDR2 YSYEKL. The chain's CDR3 is CASSQGSSNYGYTF. As DNA, the CDR3 is TGCGCCAGCAGCCAAGGCAGTTCTAACTATGGCTACACCTTC.

This clonotype was detected a few times. The chain's CDR3 is CASSLNSQYEQYF. DNA of the CDR3: TGTGCCAGCAGTTTAAACAGCCAATACGAGCAGTACTTC. The chain links TRBV12-3 or TRBV12-4 to TRBJ2-4; D is uncertain. The J call may be in error: the DNA end matches TRBJ2-7 better. The CDR3 is made up of 13 amino acids.

With regard to this clonotype: A clone one base away is much larger, so this may be a read error. This sequence joins TRBV6-2 or TRBV6-3 and TRBJ2-7; 10 bases map to TRBD1. In germline, CDR1 is MNHEY, CDR2 SVGEGT. The CDR3 runs 15 residues. J gave up 3 bases and V 2 bases, and 4 bases lay outside the gene matches. The CDR3 loop reads CASSYTGTGDYEQYF. The DNA of the CDR3 is TGTGCCAGCAGTTACACCGGGACAGGGGACTACGAGCAGTACTTC.

The genes are TRBV27 and TRBJ2-1; D is perhaps TRBD1 or TRBD2 (6 bases each). This CDR3 spans 15 amino acids. V dropped 8 bases and J dropped 9 bases, with 23 bases sitting between them. CDR1 is MNHEY and CDR2 is SMNVEV in the germline V gene (reference sequence). The CDR3 region has the DNA TGTGCCAGCTCAGGGACTGGGGGCGGGTCCGGTGAGCAGTTCTTC. It translates to CASSGTGGGSGEQFF.

To note about this clonotype: This may come from a read error, since a much larger clone is one base off. V usage is TRBV12-3 or TRBV12-4 and J usage is TRBJ2-3; no clear D gene. The length of the CDR3 is 12 residues. V gave up 6 bases and J gave up 6 bases, with 10 bases separating them. The chain's CDR3 is CASRLRRDTQYF. The CDR3 DNA reads TGTGCCAGCAGATTAAGGCGGGATACGCAGTATTTT.

V and J are TRBV20-1 and TRBJ2-1, with D possibly matching TRBD2 (6 bases). Per the germline V gene, CDR1 is DFQATT and CDR2 is SNEGSKA (reference sequence). V lost 3 bases and J 7 bases, leaving 16 bases between the germline ends. This CDR3 comprises 14 residues. The CDR3 DNA is TGCAGTGCTAGCGCTAGACTAGTGATAAATGAGCAGTTCTTC. Its translation: CSASARLVINEQFF.

This clonotype was counted only a few times. The rearrangement joins TRBV7-9 to TRBJ1-4, with D unresolved. The CDR3 sequence is 14 residues long. CDR1 and CDR2 (germline): SEHNR, FQNEAQ (reference sequence). Trimming shortened V by 5 bases and J by 4 bases, and 11 bases separated the two germline ends. As DNA, the CDR3 is TGTGCCAGCAGCACTGGACGGGATAATGAAAAACTGTTTTTT. Protein: CASSTGRDNEKLFF.

This clonotype has a single count. At one end, the junction sequence differs from germline, possibly due to a read error. CDR3 nucleotide sequence: TGCGGTGCGAGACCTTACGGGAGTAATGAAAAACTGTTTTTT. It codes for CGARPYGSNEKLFF. The chain employs TRBV20-1 and TRBJ1-4; unclear D gene. The CDR3 is made up of 14 amino acids. Germline loops: CDR1 DFQATT, CDR2 SNEGSKA (reference sequence).

In its sample, this clonotype was seen a few times. V and J are TRBV4-2 and TRBJ1-2; D possibly corresponds to TRBD1 (5 bases). Germline V gene lookup returns CDR1 LGHNA and CDR2 YNFKEQ. The ends were cut back, 4 bases at V and 13 bases at J, with 16 bases in the middle. The CDR3 length is 12 residues. CDR3 bases: TGTGCCAGCAGCCCCGGGACTGCGTCAAGCACCTTC. Its translation: CASSPGTASSTF.

The chain is built from TRBV20-1 and TRBJ2-1; 9 bases are shared with TRBD2. V lost 6 bases, J lost 8 bases, and 11 bases stayed unmatched. CDR1 and CDR2 from the germline V gene are DFQATT and SNEGSKA (reference sequence). The CDR3 runs 14 residues. The CDR3 is CSATMAGGLDEQFF. The CDR3, as DNA: TGCAGTGCAACCATGGCGGGAGGGCTTGATGAGCAGTTCTTC.